These 31 T cell receptor beta chains originate from one sample sequenced in a study of blood T cell repertoires in COVID-19. Here immunoSEQ multiplex PCR was the method, and the copy in TCRdb shows in-frame clones only, minus some. The table shows under 150,000 clones, with about 80% occurring only once. Sequencing input: PBMCs or T cells enriched from blood (not recorded which). All receptors come from a woman in her 50s who had recovered from COVID-19.

J is TRBJ1-6 and V is TRBV5-1; D might be TRBD1 (6 bases). The V end was cut by 7 bases, the J end by 7 bases, with 9 bases between. Germline CDR1 is SGHRS and CDR2 is YFSETQ. CDR3 size: 12 residues. The CDR3 bases are TGCGCCAGCCGGGACAAAAATTCACCCCTCCACTTT. It encodes CASRDKNSPLHF.

The chain couples TRBV27 to TRBJ1-4, with a weak D call TRBD1 (6 bases). CDR3 length equals 13 residues. V was trimmed by 2 bases and J by 7 bases, leaving 8 bases between them. Germline V gene lookup returns CDR1 MNHEY and CDR2 SMNVEV (reference sequence). In nucleotides, the CDR3 is TGTGCCAGCAGTTTACTACAGGGTGAAAAACTGTTTTTT. Encoded protein: CASSLLQGEKLFF.

The chain combines TRBV28 with TRBJ1-1; no reliable D call. Trimming stripped 6 bases from V and 3 bases from J, with 11 bases between. The CDR3 covers 13 residues. Germline CDR1 MDHEN, CDR2 SYDVKM. The CDR3 reads CASRESPYTEAFF. CDR3 DNA: TGTGCCAGCAGGGAGTCCCCTTACACTGAAGCTTTCTTT.

The V call is TRBV30, the J call TRBJ2-5; TRBD1 agrees at 7 bases. Per the germline V gene, CDR1 is GTSNPN and CDR2 is SVGIG (reference sequence). V was pared by 1 base and J by 5 bases, with 4 bases of the junction left unmatched. This CDR3 region has 13 residues. The CDR3 region has the DNA TGTGCCTGGAGTGGACAGGGTGGGGAGACCCAGTACTTC. Translation gives CAWSGQGGETQYF.

This clone was picked up one time. The rearrangement links TRBV10-3 to TRBJ2-3; 9 nucleotides line up with TRBD1. The CDR3 consists of 13 residues. Germline values: CDR1 ENHRY, CDR2 SYGVKD. V lost 6 bases to trimming and J lost 11 bases; unmatched junction nucleotides: 9. The CDR3 loop reads CAIRQGQGMKQYF. Written as DNA, the CDR3 is TGTGCCATCAGACAGGGACAGGGAATGAAGCAGTATTTT.

V and J are TRBV29-1 and TRBJ2-3; D is possibly TRBD2 (5 bases). CDR3 length: 14 residues. Trimming took 2 bases from V and 1 from J, leaving 10 bases between them. Looked up from germline, CDR1 is SQVTM and CDR2 is ANQGSEA. The CDR3 loop is CSVESDGGTDTQYF. The CDR3 DNA follows: TGCAGCGTTGAATCCGACGGGGGCACAGATACGCAGTATTTT.

This sequence joins TRBV29-1 and TRBJ2-1; 7 positions match TRBD1. CDR3 size: 14 residues. The V gene end was trimmed by 6 bases and the J gene end by 6 bases; junction bases not matched to a gene: 11. Germline V CDR1 and CDR2: SQVTM, ANQGSEA. This CDR3 reads CSVHDRVAVNEQFF. CDR3 sequence (DNA): TGCAGCGTCCACGACAGGGTCGCCGTCAATGAGCAGTTCTTC.

This sequence joins TRBV5-1 and TRBJ2-3, with 12 nucleotides matching TRBD2. CDR3 length equals 15 residues. With 0 bases clipped from V and 7 bases from J, the junction kept 3 bases outside the gene matches. CDR1 is SGHRS and CDR2 is YFSETQ in the germline V gene. This CDR3 reads CASSLGLAGEYTQYF. CDR3 DNA: TGCGCCAGCAGCTTGGGACTAGCGGGAGAATATACGCAGTATTTT. Variable domain in full (rest from reference TRBV5-1 and TRBJ2-3): KAGVTQTPRYLIKTRGQQVTLSCSPISGHRSVSWYQQTPGQGLQFLFEYFSETQRNKGNFPGRFSGRQFSNSRSEMNVSTLELGDSALYLCASSLGLAGEYTQYFGPGTRLTVL.

The J gene is TRBJ1-2, the V gene TRBV5-1, with D perhaps TRBD1 (6 bases). Per the germline V gene, CDR1 is SGHRS and CDR2 is YFSETQ. The V and J ends lost 2 bases and 1 base respectively, with 12 bases between them. The CDR3 loop spans 15 amino acids. As DNA, the CDR3 is TGCGCCAGCAGCTTACAGGGCAGCCATAACTATGGCTACACCTTC. As protein: CASSLQGSHNYGYTF.

The CDR3 spells CAISLQGANSGNTIYF. CDR3 coding DNA: TGTGCCATCAGTCTACAGGGGGCGAACTCTGGAAACACCATATATTTT. J is TRBJ1-3 and V is TRBV10-3, with 9 nucleotides matching TRBD1. V was clipped by 5 bases and J by 0 bases; unmatched bases: 5. CDR1 and CDR2 (germline): ENHRY, SYGVKD. The CDR3 runs 16 residues.

The CDR3 nucleotides are TGTGCCAGCAGGGTCAGACGGGGGAGCTATGGCTACACCTTC. Translation: CASRVRRGSYGYTF. This chain joins TRBV2 and TRBJ1-2, with TRBD1 as a possible D gene (5 bases). The CDR3 contains 14 residues. Per germline, CDR1 SNHLY and CDR2 FYNNEI. V dropped 6 bases and J dropped 4 bases, with 15 bases sitting between them.

This clone was observed once. The chain uses TRBV18 and TRBJ1-5; 7 nucleotides agree with TRBD1. CDR1 and CDR2 (germline): KGHSH, LQKENI. The CDR3 runs 15 residues. V shed 3 bases, J shed 1 base, and the junction held 3 bases outside the gene matches. CDR3 in amino acids: CASSPQQGSNQPQHF. In DNA, the CDR3 is TGTGCCAGCTCACCGCAACAGGGGAGCAATCAGCCCCAGCATTTT.

This clone was picked up a small number of times. The chain combines TRBV19 with TRBJ1-1; D is possibly TRBD1 (6 bases). CDR1 LNHDA and CDR2 SQIVND come from the germline V gene (reference sequence). Trimming shortened V by 2 bases and J by 0 bases, and 10 bases separated the two germline ends. The CDR3 sequence is 15 residues long. The chain's CDR3 is CASSIPRGMNTEAFF. The CDR3 nucleotides are TGTGCCAGTAGTATACCCAGGGGAATGAACACTGAAGCTTTCTTT.

About this clone itself: This sample includes further DNA sequences coding for the same CDR3. The chain carries TRBV5-1 and TRBJ1-1, with 9 positions matching TRBD1. Germline V gene lookup returns CDR1 SGHRS and CDR2 YFSETQ. The CDR3 has 14 residues. V was pared by 4 bases and J by 1 base, with 2 bases of the junction left unmatched. CDR3 in DNA: TGCGCCAGCAGCCCGGACAGGGGGAACACTGAAGCTTTCTTT. Its protein product is CASSPDRGNTEAFF.

The chain carries TRBV5-1 and TRBJ1-1; tentatively, D is TRBD1 (5 bases). Germline V gives CDR1 SGHRS, CDR2 YFSETQ. This CDR3 comprises 14 residues. The V end lost 1 base, the J end lost 1 base, and 8 bases lay between the germline ends. The CDR3 here is CASSLSQGNTEAFF. CDR3 in DNA: TGCGCCAGCAGCTTGTCCCAGGGGAACACTGAAGCTTTCTTT.

The J gene is TRBJ2-7, the V gene TRBV28; 8 bases map to TRBD1. The CDR3 extends over 16 amino acids. Germline V CDR1 and CDR2: MDHEN, SYDVKM. Trimming removed 5 bases from V and 0 bases from J; junction bases left unmatched: 9. This CDR3 is CASSIYRGRSSYEQYF. CDR3 nucleotides: TGTGCCAGCAGTATTTACAGGGGGAGAAGCTCCTACGAGCAGTACTTC.

This rearrangement joins TRBV3-1 (or the pseudogene TRBV3-2) to TRBJ2-5, with D perhaps matching TRBD2 (6 bases). The CDR3 loop spans 16 amino acids. CDR1 is LGHDT and CDR2 is YNNKEL in the germline V gene (reference sequence). Trimming shortened V by 1 base and J by 1 base, and 13 bases separated the two germline ends. The CDR3 coding sequence is TGTGCCAGCAGCCAAGGGTGGGACTGGGTCCAAGAGACCCAGTACTTC. Amino acid sequence: CASSQGWDWVQETQYF.

This clone was counted a few times. The CDR3 protein is CAISEGVRSGSSGETQYF. In nucleotides, the CDR3 is TGTGCCATCAGTGAAGGGGTCCGTAGCGGGAGTAGTGGGGAGACCCAGTACTTC. The rearrangement uses TRBV10-3 and TRBJ2-5; 9 bases map to TRBD2. In germline, CDR1 is ENHRY, CDR2 SYGVKD. The J segment lost 5 bases and the V segment lost 3 bases, leaving 16 bases of the junction unmatched. This CDR3 comprises 18 residues.

In its sample, this clone was seen once. V usage is TRBV9 and J usage is TRBJ2-3; 8 bases align to TRBD2. V shed 2 bases, J shed 5 bases, and the junction held 4 bases outside the gene matches. Looked up from germline, CDR1 is SGDLS and CDR2 is YYNGEE. The CDR3 extends over 14 amino acids. In nucleotides, the CDR3 is TGTGCCAGCAGCGTTCGGGAGGGTCGAGATACGCAGTATTTT. This translates into CASSVREGRDTQYF.

V gene TRBV28 combines with J gene TRBJ1-2, with D hard to call. The V end lost 7 bases, the J end lost 10 bases, and 22 bases lay between the germline ends. Germline values: CDR1 MDHEN, CDR2 SYDVKM. The CDR3 consists of 14 residues. CDR3 region: CASTPGRSFEFYTF. The CDR3 region has the DNA TGTGCCAGCACCCCCGGTCGGTCCTTCGAGTTCTACACCTTC.

This clone ranks as medium-sized (0.01 to 0.1%). The V and J genes are TRBV28 and TRBJ1-5, with TRBD1 identical over 9 bases. CDR3 size: 17 residues. Germline V gene data show CDR1 as MDHEN and CDR2 as SYDVKM. After removal of 2 bases from V and 0 bases from J, the junction contained 5 bases not matched to a gene. In nucleotides, the CDR3 is TGTGCCAGCAGTTTAGGGGACAGGGCTTATAGCAATCAGCCCCAGCATTTT. Translating it yields CASSLGDRAYSNQPQHF.

The chain employs TRBV4-2 and TRBJ2-1; D not certain. The CDR3 runs to 15 residues. The ends were cut back, 6 bases at V and 0 bases at J, with 12 bases in the middle. Germline-derived CDR1 and CDR2 are LGHNA and YNFKEQ. The CDR3 DNA sequence: TGTGCCAGCAGGGAAACAGAGAGCTCCTACAATGAGCAGTTCTTC. This encodes CASRETESSYNEQFF.

V and J are TRBV3-1 (or the pseudogene TRBV3-2) and TRBJ1-2; the match to TRBD1 covers 10 bases. This CDR3 has 16 residues. CDR1 and CDR2 from the germline V gene are LGHDT and YNNKEL (reference sequence). With V trimmed by 4 bases and J by 8 bases, 13 bases remained unmatched. The CDR3 DNA sequence: TGTGCCAGCAGCCCCCTTACCGGGACAGGGGCAGGGGGCTACACCTTC. Residues: CASSPLTGTGAGGYTF.

The chain employs TRBV4-2 and TRBJ2-7, with 11 bases aligning to TRBD2. CDR3 size: 16 residues. In germline, CDR1 is LGHNA, CDR2 YNFKEQ. With 2 bases clipped from V and 7 bases from J, the junction kept 10 bases outside the gene matches. CDR3 coding DNA: TGTGCCAGCAGCCAACTCGGGACTAGCGGAGGGCGGGAGCAGTACTTC. It is translated as CASSQLGTSGGREQYF.

V is TRBV18 and J is TRBJ1-1; 9 positions match TRBD1. The CDR3 is 17 residues long. Germline V lookup: CDR1 KGHSH, CDR2 LQKENI. Losses at the gene ends were 6 bases for V and 1 base for J; bases not matched to a gene: 12. CDR3: CASSRVPGQGRNTEAFF. Written as DNA, the CDR3 is TGTGCCAGCTCTCGAGTCCCGGGACAGGGACGGAACACTGAAGCTTTCTTT. The variable domain in full, completed from reference TRBV18 and TRBJ1-1, reads NAGVMQNPRHLVRRRGQEARLRCSPMKGHSHVYWYRQLPEEGLKFMVYLQKENIIDESGMPKERFSAEFPKEGPSILRIQQVVRGDSAAYFCASSRVPGQGRNTEAFFGQGTRLTVV.

This chain connects TRBV19 to TRBJ1-1; TRBD1 is a possible D gene (5 bases). The CDR3 spans 15 residues. The germline V gene has CDR1 LNHDA and CDR2 SQIVND (reference sequence). V dropped 7 bases and J dropped 0 bases, with 15 bases sitting between them. As DNA, the CDR3 is TGTGCCAGTAATCATCAGGGTCCGGTGAACACTGAAGCTTTCTTT. Translation gives CASNHQGPVNTEAFF.

The genes are TRBV11-2 and TRBJ2-1; no definite D call. Germline CDR1 and CDR2: SGHAT and FQNNGV. V lost 1 base to trimming and J lost 9 bases, with 4 bases between them. The CDR3 sequence is 11 residues long. CDR3 in DNA: TGTGCCAGCAGCTTAGTCCTTGAGCAGTTCTTC. Its translation is CASSLVLEQFF.

The chain is built from TRBV7-9 and TRBJ2-5, with 7 positions matching TRBD1. The CDR3 is 13 amino acids. Germline trimming cut 8 bases from V and 2 bases from J; bases unmatched to any gene: 5. CDR1 and CDR2 from the germline V gene are SEHNR and FQNEAQ (reference sequence). Here the CDR3 reads CASRGTAQETQYF. The CDR3 bases are TGTGCCAGCCGAGGGACAGCGCAAGAGACCCAGTACTTC.

The rearrangement joins TRBV5-1 to TRBJ1-1; D gene uncertain. Between the trimmed V and J ends, which lost 3 bases and 1 base, there was a span of 7 bases. This CDR3 has 13 residues. Germline V gene lookup returns CDR1 SGHRS and CDR2 YFSETQ. The CDR3 is CASSYTGNTEAFF. DNA for the CDR3: TGCGCCAGCAGCTACACGGGGAACACTGAAGCTTTCTTT. Supplemented by reference TRBV5-1 and TRBJ1-1, the full variable domain reads KAGVTQTPRYLIKTRGQQVTLSCSPISGHRSVSWYQQTPGQGLQFLFEYFSETQRNKGNFPGRFSGRQFSNSRSEMNVSTLELGDSALYLCASSYTGNTEAFFGQGTRLTVV.

The chain uses TRBV19 and TRBJ2-4, with 8 nucleotides matching TRBD1. The CDR3 is 13 amino acids. Germline V gene data show CDR1 as LNHDA and CDR2 as SQIVND (reference sequence). V shed 5 bases and J 9 bases; nucleotides not matched to a gene: 6. The DNA for the CDR3 is TGTGCCAGTAGTGCCAACAGGGGGAGCATTCAGTACTTC. Amino acids: CASSANRGSIQYF. The full variable domain, its missing parts supplied by reference TRBV19 and TRBJ2-4, is DGGITQSPKYLFRKEGQNVTLSCEQNLNHDAMYWYRQDPGQGLRLIYYSQIVNDFQKGDIAEGYSVSREKKESFPLTVTSAQKNPTAFYLCASSANRGSIQYFGAGTRLSVL.

V is TRBV11-3 and J is TRBJ2-7; 9 bases map to TRBD1. CDR3 size: 14 residues. With V trimmed by 5 bases and J by 3 bases, 5 bases remained unmatched. Looked up from germline, CDR1 is SGHNT and CDR2 is YENEEA. The CDR3 sequence is CASSPNRGLYEQYF. CDR3 sequence (DNA): TGTGCCAGCAGCCCGAACAGGGGGCTCTACGAGCAGTACTTC.